This record looks at one T cell receptor beta chain sequence and its context. Its antigen is unknown. V was shortened by 3 bases and J by 5 bases, with 10 bases between the two germline ends. The CDR3 has 13 residues. Germline V gene data show CDR1 as MDHEN and CDR2 as SYDVKM. This sample stems from a study of vaccination and CD4 T cells after COVID-19. At the level of the study: Investigators drew the post-COVID samples a median around 100 days after diagnosis, with a range of 35 to 161.

Broader study findings: Convalescent patients had a median around 86% of reactive clones appearing only post-vaccination.

In TCRdb, the PCR reads were re-called with MiXCR into one record per CDR3 protein. Of approximately 19,000 distinct CDR3 sequences in the sample, 60% are singletons; the top ten hold around 1.1%. The J gene is TRBJ1-2, the V gene TRBV28; D unresolved. The receptor comes from a human donor who had recovered from COVID-19. The sample was CD4+ T cells from blood, taken after SARS-CoV-2 vaccination. CDR3 DNA sequence: TGTGCCAGCAGTTTGGCGTACAATTATGGCTACACCTTC. It is translated as CASSLAYNYGYTF.